This TCR beta chain is from a study of early T cells in non-severe SARS-CoV-2 infection. About the research overall: The chains were unpaired, and the sequenced material was bulk RNA from unsorted whole blood.

Individual cDNA molecules carried attached unique molecular identifiers. TCRdb re-called the 5' RACE reads through MiXCR, storing one row per CDR3 protein. Here the sample spans some 50,000 distinct CDR3 sequences, 7% to 10% being singletons. Study-level results: There was a bias toward anti-spike CD8 responses in VDJdb matching, which missed private and CD4 specificities.

Trimming removed 0 bases at V and 0 bases at J, with 9 bases between. The CDR3 extends over 16 amino acids. The V gene's germline CDR1 is SGHTS and CDR2 YDEGEE. This clonotype appeared many times. As yet, its antigen is unknown. The gene calls are TRBV5-8 and TRBJ2-2; D gene unclear. The sample consisted of whole blood. The sequence derives from an adult who was a healthcare worker with PCR-confirmed SARS-CoV-2 infection or an uninfected control (not recorded which). Written as DNA, the CDR3 is TGTGCCAGCAGCTTGGTGGTGGGCGCGAACACCGGGGAGCTGTTTTTT. Encoded protein: CASSLVVGANTGELFF.